The 9 T cell receptor beta chains given below trace back to one sample, sequenced in a study of technical replicates of blood from several donors. Here immunoSEQ multiplex PCR was the method, and the copy in TCRdb shows in-frame clones only, minus some. The sample includes around 86,000 clones, roughly 96% of them seen just once. Sequenced sample: T cells isolated from PBMCs. The receptors were gathered from a human donor in good health.

This chain links TRBV7-9 with TRBJ2-5, with TRBD1 matching 9 bases. The germline V gene encodes CDR1 SEHNR and CDR2 FQNEAQ (reference sequence). After removal of 2 bases from V and 6 bases from J, the junction contained 7 bases not matched to a gene. The CDR3 has 15 residues. This CDR3 is CASSLQDRGAQTQYF. The DNA for the CDR3 is TGTGCCAGCAGCTTACAGGACAGGGGAGCGCAGACCCAGTACTTC.

The J gene is TRBJ2-5, the V gene TRBV2, with 12 bases lining up with TRBD2. Per the germline V gene, CDR1 is SNHLY and CDR2 is FYNNEI. V lost 7 bases to trimming and J lost 5 bases; unmatched junction nucleotides: 11. There are 16 residues in the CDR3. The CDR3 sequence: CASMPMGLAGGETQYF. The DNA of the CDR3 is TGTGCCAGCATGCCCATGGGACTAGCGGGCGGCGAGACCCAGTACTTC.

This chain joins TRBV10-1 and TRBJ2-5; no firm D call. Germline V gives CDR1 WNHNN, CDR2 SYGVQD (reference sequence). Trimming stripped 8 bases from V and 0 bases from J, with 13 bases between. The CDR3 is 14 residues long. The CDR3 nucleotides are TGCGCCAGCTCCAAGACACTGAACCAAGAGACCCAGTACTTC. Translated, it gives CASSKTLNQETQYF.

The chain couples TRBV25-1 to TRBJ1-1, with 7 bases that match TRBD1. V dropped 5 bases and J dropped 4; count of bases not matched to a gene: 4. CDR1 is MGHDK, CDR2 SYGVNS, per germline. This CDR3 comprises 13 residues. The CDR3 DNA reads as TGTGCCAGCAGTACAGGGGCATCCACTGAAGCTTTCTTT. Encoded protein: CASSTGASTEAFF.

The chain employs TRBV27 and TRBJ2-1; D is perhaps TRBD1 (5 bases). Germline loops: CDR1 MNHEY, CDR2 SMNVEV (reference sequence). Trimming stripped 8 bases from V and 0 bases from J, with 14 bases between. The CDR3 runs 15 residues. CDR3 sequence: CASSQGLPSYNEQFF. The CDR3 DNA is TGTGCCAGCTCTCAGGGCTTGCCCTCCTACAATGAGCAGTTCTTC.

The chain combines TRBV5-6 with TRBJ1-1; D is unresolved. CDR1 SGHDT and CDR2 YYEEEE come from the germline V gene. Trimming took off 4 bases at V and 2 bases at J, with 12 bases between the two ends. The length of the CDR3 is 14 residues. CDR3 nucleotides: TGTGCCAGCAGCCCGACTGCAGCAAACACTGAAGCTTTCTTT. Encoded protein: CASSPTAANTEAFF.

V usage is TRBV5-6 and J usage is TRBJ2-4; possible D gene TRBD2, 5 bases. Germline CDR1 reads SGHDT; CDR2 reads YYEEEE. The ends were cut back, 0 bases at V and 10 bases at J, with 20 bases in the middle. CDR3 length: 16 residues. The chain's CDR3 is CASSLAGGSPYYIQYF. The CDR3 DNA follows: TGTGCCAGCAGCTTGGCCGGTGGGAGCCCCTACTATATTCAGTACTTC.

A remark on this clone: A read error may account for a junction end that differs from germline. The CDR3 sequence is CASSEPPSVSNNEQFF. The CDR3 DNA reads as TGTGCCAGCAGTGAGCCCCCTAGCGTCTCCAACAATGAGCAGTTCTTC. V gene TRBV6-1 combines with J gene TRBJ2-1; maybe TRBD2 (6 bases). CDR3 length: 16 amino acids. CDR1 MNHNS and CDR2 SASEGT come from the germline V gene.

The V call is TRBV15, the J call TRBJ1-3; D may be TRBD1 (5 bases). Germline assignment: CDR1 LNHNV and CDR2 YYDKDF (reference sequence). The CDR3 contains 18 residues. V lost 0 bases and J 0 bases, leaving 15 bases between the germline ends. CDR3 DNA: TGTGCCACCAGCAGAGATACGGGCAGGGCGACCTCTGGAAACACCATATATTTT. Protein product: CATSRDTGRATSGNTIYF.